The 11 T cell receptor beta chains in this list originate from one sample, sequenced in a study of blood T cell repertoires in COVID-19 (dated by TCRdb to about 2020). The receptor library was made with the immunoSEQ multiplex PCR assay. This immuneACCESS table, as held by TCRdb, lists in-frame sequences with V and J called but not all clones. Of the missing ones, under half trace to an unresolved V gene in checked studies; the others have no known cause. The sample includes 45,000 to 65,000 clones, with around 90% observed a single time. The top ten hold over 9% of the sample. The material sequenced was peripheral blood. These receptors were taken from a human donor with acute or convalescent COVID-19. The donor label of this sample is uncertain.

The CDR3 region has the DNA TGTGCCAGCAGGGGACAGGGGGCGTACGAGCAGTACTTC. Amino acid sequence: CASRGQGAYEQYF. The V and J genes are TRBV28 and TRBJ2-7; the match to TRBD1 covers 12 bases. The CDR3 length is 13 residues. With V trimmed by 6 bases and J by 4 bases, 1 base remained unmatched. CDR1 is MDHEN, CDR2 SYDVKM, per germline.

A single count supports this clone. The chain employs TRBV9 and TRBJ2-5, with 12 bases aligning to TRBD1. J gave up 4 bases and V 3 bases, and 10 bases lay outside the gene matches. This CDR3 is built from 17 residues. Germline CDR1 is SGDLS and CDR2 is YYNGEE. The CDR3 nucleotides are TGTGCCAGCAGCGCCATCGGGACAGGGGGCGAGGGAGAGACCCAGTACTTC. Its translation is CASSAIGTGGEGETQYF. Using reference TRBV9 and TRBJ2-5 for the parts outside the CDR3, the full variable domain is DSGVTQTPKHLITATGQRVTLRCSPRSGDLSVYWYQQSLDQGLQFLIQYYNGEERAKGNILERFSAQQFPDLHSELNLSSLELGDSALYFCASSAIGTGGEGETQYFGPGTRLLVL.

CDR3 nucleotide sequence: TGCGCCAGCAGTGAATCCTACACTGAAGCTTTCTTT. As protein: CASSESYTEAFF. This chain uses TRBV10-1 with TRBJ1-1; D not resolved. This CDR3 is built from 12 residues. V was pared by 3 bases and J by 3 bases, with 5 bases between. The germline CDR1 and CDR2 sequences are WNHNN and SYGVQD (reference sequence).

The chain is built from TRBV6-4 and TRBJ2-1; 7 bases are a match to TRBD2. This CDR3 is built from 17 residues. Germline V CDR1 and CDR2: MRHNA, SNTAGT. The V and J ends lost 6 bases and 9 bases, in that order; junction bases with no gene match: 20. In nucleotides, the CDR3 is TGTGCCAGCAGGGCCCCGGGGGTCGAAGCGGGGCATGGTGAGCAGTTCTTC. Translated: CASRAPGVEAGHGEQFF.

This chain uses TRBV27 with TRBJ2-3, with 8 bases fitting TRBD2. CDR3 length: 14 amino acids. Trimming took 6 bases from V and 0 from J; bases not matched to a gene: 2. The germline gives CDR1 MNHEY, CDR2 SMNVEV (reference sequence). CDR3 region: CASRASGSTDTQYF. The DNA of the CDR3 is TGTGCCAGCAGAGCTAGCGGGAGCACAGATACGCAGTATTTT.

CDR3 nucleotides: TGTGCTAGTGGTTTGGACGCTCCAGGACAGCCCTACAATGAGCAGTTCTTC. This encodes CASGLDAPGQPYNEQFF. The V call is TRBV12-5, the J call TRBJ2-1; maybe TRBD1 (6 bases). The CDR3 consists of 17 residues. Per germline, CDR1 LGHNT and CDR2 FRNRAP. The germline V and J ends were trimmed by 1 base and 2 bases, with 15 bases remaining between them.

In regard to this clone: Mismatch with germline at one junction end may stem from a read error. CDR3 sequence: CASSIVAGTYNQQFF. Here the CDR3 DNA reads TGTGCCAGTAGTATTGTGGCGGGAACTTACAATCAGCAGTTCTTC. The chain is built from TRBV19 and TRBJ2-1; possible D gene TRBD2, 6 bases. Germline V gene sequence: CDR1 LNHDA, CDR2 SQIVND (reference sequence). This CDR3 contains 15 residues.

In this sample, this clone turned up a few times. The CDR3 DNA is TGTGCCAGCAGCTGGGGACAGGCCCCCTATGGCTACACCTTC. Protein: CASSWGQAPYGYTF. V gene TRBV6-5 combines with J gene TRBJ1-2, with 8 bases aligning to TRBD1. The CDR3 length is 14 residues. Germline CDR1 is MNHEY and CDR2 is SVGAGI. Unmatched junction bases numbered 7, after V lost 6 bases and J lost 4 bases.

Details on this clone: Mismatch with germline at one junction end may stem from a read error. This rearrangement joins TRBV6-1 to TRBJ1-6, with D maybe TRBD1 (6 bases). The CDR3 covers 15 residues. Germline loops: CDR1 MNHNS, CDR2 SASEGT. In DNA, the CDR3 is TGTGCCAGCAGAGAAGCACAGGGTTTCCCCTCACCCCTCCACTTT. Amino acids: CASREAQGFPSPLHF.

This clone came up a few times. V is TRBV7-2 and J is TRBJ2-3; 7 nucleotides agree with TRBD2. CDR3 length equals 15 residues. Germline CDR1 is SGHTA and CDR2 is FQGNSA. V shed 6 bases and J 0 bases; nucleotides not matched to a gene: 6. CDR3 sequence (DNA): TGTGCCAGCAGAAAAGGACTAGGTAGCACAGATACGCAGTATTTT. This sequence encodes CASRKGLGSTDTQYF.

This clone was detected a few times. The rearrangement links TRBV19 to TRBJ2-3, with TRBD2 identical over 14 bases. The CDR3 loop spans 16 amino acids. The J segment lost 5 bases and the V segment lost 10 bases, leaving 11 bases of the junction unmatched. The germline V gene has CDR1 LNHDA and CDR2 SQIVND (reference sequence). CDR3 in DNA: TGTGCCACCTCGCCGGGACTAGCGGGGGCTGTAGATACGCAGTATTTT. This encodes CATSPGLAGAVDTQYF.